A single sample is the source of the 11 T cell receptor beta chains below, sequenced in a study of human T cells and chemical hapten exposure. Unfractionated whole blood was the source from which total RNA was extracted. In TCRdb, the 5' RACE reads were re-called with MiXCR into one record per CDR3 protein. The data hold some 78,000 distinct CDR3 sequences, with 6.5% to 8.5% observed a single time. Every receptor here comes from a male donor in good health.

This clonotype was recorded many times. The genes are TRBV6-5 and TRBJ2-3, with 8 bases identical to TRBD1. The CDR3 runs to 16 residues. CDR1 is MNHEY, CDR2 SVGAGI, per germline. V gave up 4 bases and J gave up 2 bases; unmatched junction bases: 8. CDR3 loop: CASSSPGQGNTDTQYF. The CDR3, as DNA: TGTGCCAGCAGTTCCCCCGGACAGGGAAACACAGATACGCAGTATTTT.

The CDR3 region is CSVDRSEQFF. The CDR3 DNA reads TGCAGCGTTGACAGGTCTGAGCAGTTCTTC. The rearrangement uses TRBV29-1 and TRBJ2-1; D ambiguous. The germline V gene has CDR1 SQVTM and CDR2 ANQGSEA. V was shortened by 3 bases and J by 9 bases, with 6 bases between the two germline ends. CDR3 length: 10 residues.

This clonotype was observed at least ten times. V gene TRBV28 combines with J gene TRBJ2-1; 14 bases are shared with TRBD2. V was clipped by 6 bases and J by 7 bases; unmatched bases: 5. There are 15 residues in the CDR3. Germline-derived CDR1 and CDR2 are MDHEN and SYDVKM. In DNA, the CDR3 is TGTGCCAGCAGGCAGGGGACTAGCGGGAGTAATGAGCAGTTCTTC. Protein sequence: CASRQGTSGSNEQFF.

This clonotype was picked up many times. This CDR3 reads CATTESSGANVLTF. The DNA of the CDR3 is TGTGCCACCACTGAGTCCTCTGGGGCCAACGTCCTGACTTTC. The chain recombines TRBV19 with TRBJ2-6; unclear D gene. V lost 10 bases to trimming and J lost 0 bases, with 10 bases between them. CDR1 and CDR2 from the germline V gene are LNHDA and SQIVND (reference sequence). The CDR3 has 14 amino acids.

The chain recombines TRBV23-1 with TRBJ2-7; TRBD2 matches at 8 bases. TRBV23-1 is filed as an ORF, its function uncertain. V shed 10 bases, J shed 4 bases, and the junction held 9 bases outside the gene matches. There are 13 residues in the CDR3. The DNA of the CDR3 is TGCGCCAACCCTCCGGGAGGGGTGTACGAGCAGTACTTC. The encoded protein is CANPPGGVYEQYF.

The rearrangement links TRBV24-1 to TRBJ2-1; the match to TRBD2 covers 14 bases. Per germline, CDR1 KGHDR and CDR2 SFDVKD. This CDR3 is 16 amino acids long. J gave up 7 bases and V 3 bases, and 4 bases lay outside the gene matches. CDR3 in amino acids: CATSDPGTSGRNEQFF. The CDR3 DNA reads TGTGCCACCAGTGATCCCGGGACTAGCGGGAGAAATGAGCAGTTCTTC.

The sample holds many counts of this clonotype. The chain joins TRBV6-1 to TRBJ2-7, with D uncertain. The CDR3 spans 13 residues. Germline V gene data show CDR1 as MNHNS and CDR2 as SASEGT. Trimming removed 0 bases from V and 3 bases from J, with 6 bases in between. This chain's CDR3 is CASSEAALYEQYF. CDR3 nucleotide sequence: TGTGCCAGCAGTGAAGCGGCGCTCTACGAGCAGTACTTC.

The chain couples TRBV2 to TRBJ1-5; no reliable D call. The CDR3 has 14 residues. Germline-derived CDR1 and CDR2 are SNHLY and FYNNEI. Trimming removed 6 bases at V and 0 bases at J, with 9 bases between. The CDR3 spells CASRSPGSNQPQHF. DNA for the CDR3: TGTGCCAGCAGATCCCCAGGTAGCAATCAGCCCCAGCATTTT.

This clonotype occurred a few times. V is TRBV10-3 and J is TRBJ2-3; D possibly corresponds to TRBD1 (5 bases). Germline-derived CDR1 and CDR2 are ENHRY and SYGVKD. The CDR3 loop spans 14 amino acids. V lost 4 bases and J 1 base, leaving 9 bases between the germline ends. CDR3 sequence (DNA): TGTGCCATCAGTGGGGGCATGGGCACAGATACGCAGTATTTT. As protein: CAISGGMGTDTQYF.

This clonotype was recorded at least ten times. The CDR3 sequence: CASSSQPGTSLGQYF. The CDR3 DNA follows: TGTGCCAGCAGCTCCCAGCCCGGGACAAGTCTAGGGCAGTACTTC. V usage is TRBV7-2 and J usage is TRBJ2-7, with D maybe TRBD1 (6 bases). Trimming took off 4 bases at V and 9 bases at J, with 22 bases between the two ends. The CDR3 length is 15 residues. Germline V gene lookup returns CDR1 SGHTA and CDR2 FQGNSA.

V gene TRBV12-3 or TRBV12-4 combines with J gene TRBJ2-1; D could derive from TRBD1 or TRBD2 (5 bases each). This CDR3 has 14 amino acids. With 5 bases removed from V and 8 bases from J, the gap between germline ends came to 16 bases. CDR3 residues: CASSLTQGSDEQFF. The CDR3 nucleotides read TGTGCCAGCAGTCTGACCCAGGGTAGCGATGAGCAGTTCTTC.